Presented here are 22 T cell receptor beta chains from one specimen sequenced in a study of cytomegalovirus exposure and HLA in healthy donors. PCR used 60 Vbeta primers and 13 Jbeta primers. Measured with immunoSEQ multiplex PCR; TCRdb has only the in-frame clones, and not every one. The sample shows around 100,000 clones, just under 70% of them seen only once. Sequenced input: PBMCs. The receptors derive from a man aged 30 to 39 in good health and CMV-seropositive.

In DNA form, the CDR3 reads TGTGCCAGCAGCTCCACAGGGCTCTATGGCTACACCTTC. This translates into CASSSTGLYGYTF. The rearrangement joins TRBV11-2 to TRBJ1-2; a possible D gene is TRBD1 (6 bases). Trimming removed 4 bases at V and 4 bases at J, with 10 bases between. The V gene's germline CDR1 is SGHAT and CDR2 FQNNGV. The CDR3 is 13 amino acids.

The sample holds a few counts of this clone. CDR3 DNA sequence: TGCGCCAGCAGCTTGGGGACAGGGCCGAACACTGAAGCTTTCTTT. Encoded protein: CASSLGTGPNTEAFF. The gene calls are TRBV5-1 and TRBJ1-1; TRBD1 matches at 8 bases. The CDR3 has 15 residues. J was trimmed by 1 base and V by 0 bases; bases with no gene match: 2. Germline V gene sequence: CDR1 SGHRS, CDR2 YFSETQ.

This clone was seen only once. This rearrangement joins TRBV28 to TRBJ2-2; the D gene is possibly TRBD1 (6 bases). Germline CDR1 MDHEN, CDR2 SYDVKM. This CDR3 region has 13 residues. V gave up 7 bases and J gave up 3 bases, with 9 bases separating them. CDR3 sequence: CASISGDTGELFF. The CDR3, as DNA: TGTGCCAGCATCTCAGGGGACACCGGGGAGCTGTTTTTT. Variable domain in full (rest from reference TRBV28 and TRBJ2-2): DVKVTQSSRYLVKRTGEKVFLECVQDMDHENMFWYRQDPGLGLRLIYFSYDVKMKEKGDIPEGYSVSREKKERFSLILESASTNQTSMYLCASISGDTGELFFGEGSRLTVL.

This clone showed up just a few times. The J gene is TRBJ1-2, the V gene TRBV29-1, with 7 bases fitting TRBD1. The V and J ends lost 6 bases and 4 bases, in that order; junction bases with no gene match: 8. This CDR3 comprises 13 residues. Looked up from germline, CDR1 is SQVTM and CDR2 is ANQGSEA. CDR3 nucleotide sequence: TGCAGCGTGGGGGGAACAGGGGCCTATGGCTACACCTTC. Its translation is CSVGGTGAYGYTF. The full variable domain, with the rest looked up from reference TRBV29-1 and TRBJ1-2, is SAVISQKPSRDICQRGTSLTIQCQVDSQVTMMFWYRQQPGQSLTLIATANQGSEATYESGFVIDKFPISRPNLTFSTLTVSNMSPEDSSIYLCSVGGTGAYGYTFGSGTRLTVV.

Only a few counts were recorded for this clone. This chain links TRBV7-2 with TRBJ2-3, with a tentative D call TRBD1 (6 bases). CDR1 SGHTA and CDR2 FQGNSA come from the germline V gene. This CDR3 spans 13 amino acids. Trimming left V 5 bases short and J 6 bases short, with 12 bases between. The CDR3 reads CASSLPGEDTQYF. The CDR3 nucleotides are TGTGCCAGCAGCCTACCAGGGGAGGATACGCAGTATTTT.

This rearrangement joins TRBV27 to TRBJ2-2; the D is unclear. The CDR3 loop spans 18 amino acids. Per the germline V gene, CDR1 is MNHEY and CDR2 is SMNVEV (reference sequence). The V end was cut by 0 bases, the J end by 3 bases, with 17 bases between. CDR3 coding DNA: TGTGCCAGCAGTTTATCAATATCGCGCTTTTTGTACACCGGGGAGCTGTTTTTT. This codes for CASSLSISRFLYTGELFF.

The gene calls are TRBV29-1 and TRBJ2-5; 7 bases map to TRBD1. Losses at the gene ends were 2 bases for V and 1 base for J; bases not matched to a gene: 4. Germline V gene lookup returns CDR1 SQVTM and CDR2 ANQGSEA. The CDR3 has 14 residues. CDR3 amino acids: CSVENRGLQETQYF. The CDR3 region has the DNA TGCAGCGTTGAAAACAGGGGCCTCCAAGAGACCCAGTACTTC.

The chain is built from TRBV9 and TRBJ1-2; 9 bases are shared with TRBD1. The CDR3 is 15 residues long. Germline V gene data show CDR1 as SGDLS and CDR2 as YYNGEE. Trimming cost V 4 bases and J 5 bases; bases outside gene matches: 9. The CDR3, as DNA: TGTGCCAGCAGCTTAGGGACAGGGAGTGAATATGGCTACACCTTC. Translated, it gives CASSLGTGSEYGYTF.

This clone was seen only a few times. This chain links TRBV11-2 with TRBJ1-6, with 7 bases that match TRBD1. The V gene end was trimmed by 3 bases and the J gene end by 7 bases; junction bases not matched to a gene: 6. The germline gives CDR1 SGHAT, CDR2 FQNNGV. This CDR3 has 15 amino acids. DNA of the CDR3: TGTGCCAGCAGCTTGACAGGGTCAAGCAATTCACCCCTCCACTTT. Amino acid sequence: CASSLTGSSNSPLHF.

This clone appeared a few times. The rearrangement links TRBV11-2 to TRBJ2-3; TRBD2 aligns across 8 bases. V shed 8 bases, J shed 4 bases, and the junction held 14 bases outside the gene matches. Germline-derived CDR1 and CDR2 are SGHAT and FQNNGV. This CDR3 has 16 amino acids. The CDR3 DNA reads TGTGCCAGCTGTCCTTCCCTTGCGGGAGGAGCAGATACGCAGTATTTT. Protein product: CASCPSLAGGADTQYF. The full variable domain, its missing parts supplied by reference TRBV11-2 and TRBJ2-3, is EAGVAQSPRYKIIEKRQSVAFWCNPISGHATLYWYQQILGQGPKLLIQFQNNGVVDDSQLPKDRFSAERLKGVDSTLKIQPAKLEDSAVYLCASCPSLAGGADTQYFGPGTRLTVL.

V gene TRBV10-2 combines with J gene TRBJ1-6; D gene ambiguous. V lost 7 bases to trimming and J lost 7 bases, with 11 bases between them. Germline lookup yields CDR1 WSHSY and CDR2 SAAADI. CDR3 size: 13 residues. CDR3 region: CASKLSLNSPLHF. CDR3 nucleotides: TGCGCCAGCAAATTAAGCTTAAATTCACCCCTCCACTTT.

The V and J genes are TRBV2 and TRBJ1-6, with D possibly matching TRBD1 (5 bases). Between the trimmed V and J ends, which lost 8 bases and 8 bases, there was a span of 13 bases. CDR3 size: 13 residues. From germline, CDR1 is SNHLY and CDR2 FYNNEI. The CDR3: CASGARADSPLHF. CDR3 DNA: TGTGCCAGCGGGGCCAGGGCTGATTCACCCCTCCACTTT.

The genes are TRBV2 and TRBJ1-5, with D maybe TRBD1 (6 bases). V lost 6 bases to trimming and J lost 2 bases, with 11 bases between them. Germline V gene sequence: CDR1 SNHLY, CDR2 FYNNEI. There are 14 residues in the CDR3. The CDR3 region is CASRDSGGNQPQHF. Written as DNA, the CDR3 is TGTGCCAGCAGGGACAGCGGGGGCAATCAGCCCCAGCATTTT.

This clone was counted between two and nine times. The chain is built from TRBV7-3 and TRBJ2-3; D remains ambiguous. The CDR3 sequence is 13 residues long. Germline V gives CDR1 SGHTA, CDR2 FQGTGA. V dropped 5 bases and J dropped 4 bases, with 10 bases sitting between them. The CDR3 here is CASSPPSSDTQYF. CDR3 sequence (DNA): TGTGCCAGCAGCCCCCCGAGTTCAGATACGCAGTATTTT. The full variable domain, rest sourced from reference TRBV7-3 and TRBJ2-3, is GAGVSQTPSNKVTEKGKYVELRCDPISGHTALYWYRQSLGQGPEFLIYFQGTGAADDSGLPNDRFFAVRPEGSVSTLKIQRTERGDSAVYLCASSPPSSDTQYFGPGTRLTVL.

J is TRBJ1-1 and V is TRBV5-6; maybe TRBD1 (5 bases). This CDR3 comprises 13 residues. Deletions cut 4 bases from V and 5 bases from J, with 12 bases between. Germline-derived CDR1 and CDR2 are SGHDT and YYEEEE. CDR3 nucleotides: TGTGCCAGCAGCCTACGCGGGGGAACTGAAGCTTTCTTT. Encoded protein: CASSLRGGTEAFF.

CDR3 amino acids: CASSLVAQLGQGSEAFF. The CDR3 DNA reads as TGCGCCAGCAGCTTGGTCGCTCAATTGGGACAGGGATCTGAAGCTTTCTTT. The V and J genes are TRBV5-1 and TRBJ1-1, with 9 bases aligning to TRBD1. Germline V gene data show CDR1 as SGHRS and CDR2 as YFSETQ. J gave up 6 bases and V 0 bases, and 12 bases lay outside the gene matches. The CDR3 is 17 amino acids.

This clone was seen a single time. The chain uses TRBV4-1 and TRBJ2-7, with TRBD1 matching over 9 bases. The CDR3 covers 15 residues. V gave up 4 bases and J gave up 1 base; unmatched junction bases: 5. The germline V gene encodes CDR1 MGHRA and CDR2 YSYEKL. DNA of the CDR3: TGCGCCAGCAGCCCCGGACAGGGGAGGTCCTACGAGCAGTACGTC. It yields the protein CASSPGQGRSYEQYV.

V and J are TRBV5-6 and TRBJ1-5, with 7 positions matching TRBD1. CDR1 SGHDT and CDR2 YYEEEE come from the germline V gene. The CDR3 loop spans 14 amino acids. Trimming removed 3 bases from V and 0 bases from J; junction bases left unmatched: 0. CDR3 sequence (DNA): TGTGCCAGCAGCTCAGGGGGTAGCAATCAGCCCCAGCATTTT. Amino acid sequence: CASSSGGSNQPQHF.

This clone has only one observation. V is TRBV11-2 and J is TRBJ1-5; maybe TRBD1 (6 bases). Germline CDR1 is SGHAT and CDR2 is FQNNGV. The CDR3 is made up of 15 amino acids. V was clipped by 5 bases and J by 8 bases, with 19 bases between them. The CDR3 here is CASSAGEQGWKPQHF. The CDR3 DNA reads as TGTGCCAGCAGCGCAGGAGAACAGGGATGGAAGCCCCAGCATTTT.

The chain recombines TRBV10-3 with TRBJ2-2; the D gene is possibly TRBD2 (6 bases). The CDR3 contains 16 residues. The germline gives CDR1 ENHRY, CDR2 SYGVKD. V dropped 7 bases and J dropped 0 bases, with 15 bases sitting between them. CDR3 residues: CAITGDDGSNTGELFF. The CDR3 region has the DNA TGTGCCATCACGGGAGACGACGGCTCGAACACCGGGGAGCTGTTTTTT.

This clone has just a few counts. The V gene is TRBV27, the J gene TRBJ1-6; 8 nucleotides agree with TRBD1. With 6 bases clipped from V and 9 bases from J, the junction kept 4 bases outside the gene matches. The CDR3 length is 13 residues. Germline V gene sequence: CDR1 MNHEY, CDR2 SMNVEV (reference sequence). This chain's CDR3 is CASSDRGGSPLHF. The DNA for the CDR3 is TGTGCCAGCAGCGACAGGGGTGGTTCACCCCTCCACTTT.

The gene calls are TRBV4-2 and TRBJ2-7; tentatively, D is TRBD2 (5 bases). Germline-derived CDR1 and CDR2 are LGHNA and YNFKEQ. The V end was cut by 4 bases, the J end by 2 bases, with 9 bases between. The CDR3 has 13 amino acids. In nucleotides, the CDR3 is TGTGCCAGCAGCCCTCTCGGGGCCTACGAGCAGTACTTC. It specifies CASSPLGAYEQYF.